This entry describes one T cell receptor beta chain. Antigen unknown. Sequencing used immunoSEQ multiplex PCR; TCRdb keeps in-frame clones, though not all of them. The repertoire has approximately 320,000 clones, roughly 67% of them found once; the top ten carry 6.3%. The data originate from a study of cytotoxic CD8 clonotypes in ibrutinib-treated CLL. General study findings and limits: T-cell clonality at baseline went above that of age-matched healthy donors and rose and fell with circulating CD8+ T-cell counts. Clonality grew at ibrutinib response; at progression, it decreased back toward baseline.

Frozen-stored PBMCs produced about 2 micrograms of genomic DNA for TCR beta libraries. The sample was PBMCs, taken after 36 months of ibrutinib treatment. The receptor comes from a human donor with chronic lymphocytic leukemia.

CDR3 sequence reads: CASSVGYHYGYTF. The CDR3 nucleotides are TGTGCCAGCAGCGTAGGGTACCACTATGGCTACACCTTC. The chain links TRBV9 to TRBJ1-2; D is uncertain. Trimming shortened V by 0 bases and J by 3 bases, and 6 bases separated the two germline ends. The germline gives CDR1 SGDLS, CDR2 YYNGEE. CDR3 length equals 13 residues.